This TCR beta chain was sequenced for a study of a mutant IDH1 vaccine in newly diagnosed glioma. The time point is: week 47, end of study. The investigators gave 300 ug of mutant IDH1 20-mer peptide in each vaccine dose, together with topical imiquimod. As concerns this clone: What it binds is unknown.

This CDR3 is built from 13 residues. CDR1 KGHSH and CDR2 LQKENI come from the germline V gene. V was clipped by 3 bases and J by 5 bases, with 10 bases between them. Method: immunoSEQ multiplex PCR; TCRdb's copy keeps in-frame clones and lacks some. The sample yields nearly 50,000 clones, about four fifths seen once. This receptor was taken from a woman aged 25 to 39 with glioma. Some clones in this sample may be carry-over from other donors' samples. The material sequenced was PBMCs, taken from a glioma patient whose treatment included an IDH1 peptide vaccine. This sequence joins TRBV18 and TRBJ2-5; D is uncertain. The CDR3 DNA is TGTGCCAGCTCACCTCAAGCCCGGGAGACCCAGTACTTC. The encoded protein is CASSPQARETQYF.